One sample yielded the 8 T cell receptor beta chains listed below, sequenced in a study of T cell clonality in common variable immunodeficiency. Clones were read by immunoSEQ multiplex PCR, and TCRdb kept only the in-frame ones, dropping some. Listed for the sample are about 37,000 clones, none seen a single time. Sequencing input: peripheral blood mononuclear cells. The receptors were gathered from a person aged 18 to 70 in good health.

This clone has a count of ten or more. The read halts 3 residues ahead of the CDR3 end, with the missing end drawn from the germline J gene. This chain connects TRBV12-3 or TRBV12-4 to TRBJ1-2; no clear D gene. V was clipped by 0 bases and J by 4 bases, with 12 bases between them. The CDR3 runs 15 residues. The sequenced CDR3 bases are TGTGCCAGCAGTTTAGCGGCCCTGAAGGGCTATGGC. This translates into CASSLAALKGYG. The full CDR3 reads CASSLAALKGYGYTF.

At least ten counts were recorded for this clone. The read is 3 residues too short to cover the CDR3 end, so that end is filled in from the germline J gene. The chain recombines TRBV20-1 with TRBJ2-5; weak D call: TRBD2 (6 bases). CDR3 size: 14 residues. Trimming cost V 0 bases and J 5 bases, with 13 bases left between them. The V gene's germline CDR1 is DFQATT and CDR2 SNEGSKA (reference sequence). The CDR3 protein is CSAREDGGSETQYF. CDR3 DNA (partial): TGCAGTGCTAGAGAGGACGGGGGATCGGAGACC.

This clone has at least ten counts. The DNA read from the CDR3 is TGTGCCAGCAGCGAAATTATGCGGCGGGGCACTGAA. Translating it yields CASSEIMRRGTE. The full CDR3 protein is CASSEIMRRGTEAFF. The V gene is TRBV7-9, the J gene TRBJ1-1; D is unresolved. The read halts 3 residues ahead of the CDR3 end, with the missing end drawn from the germline J gene. The CDR3 loop spans 15 amino acids. CDR1 SEHNR and CDR2 FQNEAQ come from the germline V gene (reference sequence). Trimming left V 5 bases short and J 4 bases short, with 17 bases between.

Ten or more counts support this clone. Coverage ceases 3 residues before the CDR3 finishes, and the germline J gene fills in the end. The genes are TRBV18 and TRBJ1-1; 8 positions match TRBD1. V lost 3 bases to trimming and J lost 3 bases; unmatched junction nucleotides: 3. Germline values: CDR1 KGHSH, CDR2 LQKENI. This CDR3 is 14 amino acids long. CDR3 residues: CASSPATGDTEAFF. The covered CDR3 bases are TGTGCCAGCTCACCTGCGACAGGGGACACTGAA.

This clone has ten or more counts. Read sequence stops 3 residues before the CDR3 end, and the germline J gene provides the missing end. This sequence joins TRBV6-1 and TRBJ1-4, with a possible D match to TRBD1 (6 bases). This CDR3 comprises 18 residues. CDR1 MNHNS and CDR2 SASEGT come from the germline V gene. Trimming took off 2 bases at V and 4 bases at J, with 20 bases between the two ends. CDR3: CASSEKPFRQANNEKLFF. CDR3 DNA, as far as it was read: TGTGCCAGCAGTGAAAAACCCTTCCGACAGGCGAATAATGAAAAA.

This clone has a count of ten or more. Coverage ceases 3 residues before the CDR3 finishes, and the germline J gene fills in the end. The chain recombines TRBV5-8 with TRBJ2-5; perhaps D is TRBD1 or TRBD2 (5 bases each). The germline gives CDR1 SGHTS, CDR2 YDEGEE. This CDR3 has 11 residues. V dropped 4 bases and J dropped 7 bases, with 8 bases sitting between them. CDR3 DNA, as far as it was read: TGTGCCAGCAGCCCGAGGGGGACC. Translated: CASSPRGT. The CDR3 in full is CASSPRGTQYF.

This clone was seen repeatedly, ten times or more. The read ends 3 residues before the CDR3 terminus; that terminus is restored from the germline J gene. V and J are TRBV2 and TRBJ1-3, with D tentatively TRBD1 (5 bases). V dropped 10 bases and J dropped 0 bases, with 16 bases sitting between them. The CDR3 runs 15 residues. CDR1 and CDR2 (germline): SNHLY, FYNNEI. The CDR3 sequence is CATKSNRYSGNTIYF. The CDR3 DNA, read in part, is TGTGCCACCAAAAGCAACAGGTACTCTGGAAACACC.

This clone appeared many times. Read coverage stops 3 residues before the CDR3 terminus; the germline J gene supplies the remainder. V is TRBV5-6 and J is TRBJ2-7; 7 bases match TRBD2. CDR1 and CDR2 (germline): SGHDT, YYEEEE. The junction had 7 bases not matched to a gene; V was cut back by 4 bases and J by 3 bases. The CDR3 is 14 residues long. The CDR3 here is CASSPSGTHYEQYF. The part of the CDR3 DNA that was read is TGTGCCAGCAGCCCTAGCGGAACTCACTACGAG.